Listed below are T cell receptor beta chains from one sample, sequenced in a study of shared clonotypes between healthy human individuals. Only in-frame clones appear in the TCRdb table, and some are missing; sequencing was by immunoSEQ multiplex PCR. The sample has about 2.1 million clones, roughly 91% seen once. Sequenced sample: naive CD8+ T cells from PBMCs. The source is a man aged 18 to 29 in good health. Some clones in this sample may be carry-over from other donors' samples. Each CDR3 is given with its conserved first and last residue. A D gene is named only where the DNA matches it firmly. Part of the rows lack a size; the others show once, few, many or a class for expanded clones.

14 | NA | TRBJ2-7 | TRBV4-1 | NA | CTSSQGTADYEQYF | TGCACCAGCAGCCAAGGGACGGCGGACTACGAGCAGTACTTC
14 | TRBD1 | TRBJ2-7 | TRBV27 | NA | CASNQRGGYYEQYF | TGTGCCAGCAATCAGCGAGGGGGCTACTACGAGCAGTACTTC
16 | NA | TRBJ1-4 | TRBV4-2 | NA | CASSQDVETGGEKLFF | TGTGCCAGCAGCCAAGATGTGGAGACAGGAGGTGAAAAACTGTTTTTT
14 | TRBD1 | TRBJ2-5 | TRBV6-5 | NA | CASSSGTGWGTQYF | TGTGCCAGCAGTTCCGGGACAGGGTGGGGGACCCAGTACTTC
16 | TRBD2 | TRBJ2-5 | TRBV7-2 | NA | CASSPRTRGSWETQYF | TGTGCCAGCAGCCCCAGGACTAGGGGTTCGTGGGAGACCCAGTACTTC
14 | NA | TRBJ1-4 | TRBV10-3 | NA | CAISRTVGGEKLFF | TGTGCCATCAGCCGGACGGTGGGGGGAGAAAAACTGTTTTTT
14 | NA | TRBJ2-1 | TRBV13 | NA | CASSLERPVDEQFF | TGTGCCAGCAGCTTAGAACGGCCGGTCGATGAGCAGTTCTTC
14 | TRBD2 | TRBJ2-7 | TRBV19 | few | CASSVAGGGYEQYF | TGTGCCAGTAGCGTAGCGGGAGGAGGGTACGAGCAGTACTTC
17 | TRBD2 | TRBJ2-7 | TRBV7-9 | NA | CASSNALAGDVSYEQYF | TGTGCCAGCAGCAACGCCCTAGCGGGAGATGTCTCCTACGAGCAGTACTTC
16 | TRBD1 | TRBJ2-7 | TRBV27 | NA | CASSPLGGQGEYEQYF | TGTGCCAGCAGTCCACTAGGGGGACAGGGGGAGTACGAGCAGTACTTC
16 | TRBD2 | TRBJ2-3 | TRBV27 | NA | CASSSTSGFSTDTQYF | TGTGCCAGCAGTTCCACTAGCGGATTTAGCACAGATACGCAGTATTTT
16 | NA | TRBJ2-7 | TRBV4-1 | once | CASSPSAGRQPYEQYF | TGCGCCAGCAGCCCCTCAGCAGGCAGACAGCCCTACGAGCAGTACTTC
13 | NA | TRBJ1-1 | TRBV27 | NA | CASGRGGNTEAFF | TGTGCCAGCGGCCGAGGAGGGAACACTGAAGCTTTCTTT
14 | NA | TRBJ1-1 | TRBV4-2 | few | CASSQDLAGLEAFF | TGTGCCAGCAGCCAAGATCTGGCGGGGCTTGAAGCTTTCTTT
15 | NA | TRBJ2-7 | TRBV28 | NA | CASSPTLGGSGEQYF | TGTGCCAGCAGCCCAACCTTGGGAGGTTCGGGCGAGCAGTACTTC
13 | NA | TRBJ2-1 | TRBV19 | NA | CASSIDGPNEQFF | TGTGCCAGTAGTATAGATGGGCCCAATGAGCAGTTCTTC
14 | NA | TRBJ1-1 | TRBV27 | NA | CASSLSSGGTEAFF | TGTGCCAGCAGTTTATCCTCAGGTGGGACTGAAGCTTTCTTT
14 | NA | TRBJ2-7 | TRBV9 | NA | CASSGSAGSYEQYF | TGTGCCAGCAGCGGATCAGCGGGCTCCTACGAGCAGTACTTC
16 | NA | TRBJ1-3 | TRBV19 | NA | CASSPRRSYIGNTIYF | TGTGCCAGTAGTCCTAGGCGCTCCTACATTGGAAACACCATATATTTT